Detailed here is one T cell receptor (beta chain). This entry belongs to a study of blood T cell repertoires in COVID-19. Clinical histories supplied by participants themselves formed the basis of cohort assignment. Unmatched junction bases numbered 3, after V lost 2 bases and J lost 0 bases. This CDR3 contains 16 residues. Looked up from germline, CDR1 is MDHEN and CDR2 is SYDVKM. Generated by immunoSEQ multiplex PCR, the TCRdb table keeps only in-frame clones and is missing some. This table has nearly 200,000 clones, more than 65% appearing once. The clonotype comes from a man aged 40-55 years who had recovered from COVID-19. The chain combines TRBV28 with TRBJ1-2, with 10 bases that match TRBD1. The sample taken for sequencing was PBMCs or T cells enriched from blood (not recorded which). CDR3 sequence reads: CASSLGGQGSNYGYTF. CDR3 bases: TGTGCCAGCAGTTTAGGGGGACAGGGGTCTAACTATGGCTACACCTTC.